Reported below is one TCR beta chain. The data derive from a study of Graves' ophthalmopathy and Graves' hyperthyroidism. Overall study: Peripheral blood (taken before any treatment) was collected at initial diagnosis.

The PBMCs originated from approximately 9.5 ml of fresh peripheral blood. This CDR3 comprises 18 residues. Per germline, CDR1 LNHNV and CDR2 YYDKDF (reference sequence). The V gene lost 1 base and the J gene lost 5 bases, with 21 bases spanning the gap. The authors amplified TCR beta CDR3 regions from RNA transcripts. HTBI primers were employed in first-round RT-PCR, then a second-round multiplex PCR followed. TCRdb called the multiplex PCR reads again in MiXCR, with one record for every CDR3 protein. Counted here are roughly 610,000 distinct CDR3 sequences, 20% to 25% occurring once; the ten biggest clones make up approximately 7.7%.

The rearrangement joins TRBV15 to TRBJ1-5, with D perhaps TRBD1 (6 bases). The TCR sequence derives from a woman between 18 and 30 years old with stable Graves' hyperthyroidism. Some clones in this sample may be carry-over from other donors' samples. The sequencing input was peripheral blood. CDR3 DNA sequence: TGTGCCACCAGCAGAGTTTATCTCAACAGGGCCAGGGATCAGCCCCAGCATTTT. Its translation is CATSRVYLNRARDQPQHF.